Here is one TCR beta chain with its context. Its cognate antigen is unknown. The treatment: 10-day PBMC culture with coronavirus spike peptide pools or control peptides (ViraFEST assay). Those CD4+ T cells from the unexposed donor predate the COVID-19 pandemic (2011-2018). About 1.8 million PBMCs went into each well for culture with 7.5 to 10 IU/ml IL-2 and around 10 ug/ml peptide pools. Sequence data for DNA of cultured CD4+ T cells were generated by the Oncomine TCR Beta short-read assay. TCRdb called the PCR reads again in MiXCR, with one record for every CDR3 protein. The data hold 7,000 to 8,500 distinct CDR3 sequences, with roughly 59% observed a single time. The sample belongs to a study of vaccination and CD4 T cells after COVID-19. Study as a whole: Participants were administered two doses of either the BNT162b2 or the mRNA-1273 vaccine.

Findings of the study overall: In convalescent patients, 304 of 307 vaccine-specific clones were spike mono-reactive.

Trimming cost V 6 bases and J 8 bases, with 20 bases left between them. In germline, CDR1 is SGHRS, CDR2 YFSETQ. The CDR3 runs to 14 residues. This TCR was recovered from a human donor in good health. This chain connects TRBV5-1 to TRBJ1-2; perhaps TRBD1 as D (5 bases). The sequenced sample consisted of CD4+ T cells from blood, cultured in vitro. CDR3 residues: CASTGDQGSGGYTF. As DNA, the CDR3 is TGCGCCAGCACCGGCGACCAGGGTTCTGGAGGCTACACCTTC.